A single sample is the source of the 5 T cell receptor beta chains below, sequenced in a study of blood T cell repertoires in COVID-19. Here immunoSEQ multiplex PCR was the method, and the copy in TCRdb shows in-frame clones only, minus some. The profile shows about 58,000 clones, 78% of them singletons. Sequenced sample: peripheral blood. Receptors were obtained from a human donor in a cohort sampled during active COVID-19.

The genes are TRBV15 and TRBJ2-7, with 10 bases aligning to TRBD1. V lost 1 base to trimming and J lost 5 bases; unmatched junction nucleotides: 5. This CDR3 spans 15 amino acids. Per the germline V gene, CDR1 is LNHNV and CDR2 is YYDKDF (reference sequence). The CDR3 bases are TGTGCCACCAGCAGAGGGGACAGGGGTGGCGACGAGCAGTACTTC. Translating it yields CATSRGDRGGDEQYF.

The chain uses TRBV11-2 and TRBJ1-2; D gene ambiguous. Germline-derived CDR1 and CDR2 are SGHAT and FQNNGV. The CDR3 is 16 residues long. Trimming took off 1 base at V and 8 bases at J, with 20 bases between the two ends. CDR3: CASSLGGRTAPTGYTF. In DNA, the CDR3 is TGTGCCAGCAGCTTAGGCGGGAGGACGGCCCCAACGGGCTACACCTTC.

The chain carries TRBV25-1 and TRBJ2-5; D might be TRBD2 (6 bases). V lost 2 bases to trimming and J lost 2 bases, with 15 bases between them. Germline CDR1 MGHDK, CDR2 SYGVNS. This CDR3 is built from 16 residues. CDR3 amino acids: CASSEAGAGKQETQYF. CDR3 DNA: TGTGCCAGCAGTGAAGCCGGGGCGGGAAAGCAAGAGACCCAGTACTTC.

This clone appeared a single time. Written as DNA, the CDR3 is TGTGCCAGCAGTTTACGACGGGAGGGTCCGGAGCAGTACTTC. Residues: CASSLRREGPEQYF. The chain links TRBV28 to TRBJ2-7; 8 bases are shared with TRBD2. This CDR3 region has 14 residues. The germline CDR1 and CDR2 sequences are MDHEN and SYDVKM. With 2 bases clipped from V and 7 bases from J, the junction kept 7 bases outside the gene matches.

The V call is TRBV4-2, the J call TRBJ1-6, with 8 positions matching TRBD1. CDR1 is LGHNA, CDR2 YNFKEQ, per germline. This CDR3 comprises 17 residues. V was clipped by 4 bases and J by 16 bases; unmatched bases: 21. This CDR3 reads CASSRPLLTGAASWLHF. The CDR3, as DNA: TGTGCCAGCAGCCGGCCCTTACTGACAGGGGCTGCATCGTGGCTCCACTTT.